Listed here are 12 T cell receptor beta chains from one sample, sequenced in a study of shared clonotypes between healthy human individuals. Libraries were prepared by immunoSEQ multiplex PCR; TCRdb keeps only in-frame clonotypes and omits some of them. This sample has about 2 million clones, with about 94% found just once. It was CD45RO-negative cells, positively selected for CCR7, that made up naive CD8 cells, with terminally differentiated effector memory CD45RA+ cells excluded. Specimen: naive CD8+ T cells sorted from blood. Source of these receptors: a man aged 18-30 years in good health.

As for this clone: Other DNA sequences in this specimen translate into the identical CDR3. V usage is TRBV28 and J usage is TRBJ1-4; D might be TRBD1 (5 bases). Trimming cost V 1 base and J 0 bases, with 9 bases left between them. The germline V gene encodes CDR1 MDHEN and CDR2 SYDVKM. The CDR3 sequence is 16 residues long. The CDR3 coding sequence is TGTGCCAGCAGTTTATATCAGGGAGCAACTAATGAAAAACTGTTTTTT. Protein product: CASSLYQGATNEKLFF.

In its sample, this clone was seen a few times. The same CDR3 also results from other DNA sequences found in this sample. The chain is built from TRBV5-6 and TRBJ1-6, with D unclear. The germline CDR1 and CDR2 sequences are SGHDT and YYEEEE. The CDR3 covers 12 residues. V was cut by 1 base and J by 7 bases, with 3 bases left in between. The CDR3 nucleotides read TGTGCCAGCAGCTTGATCAATTCACCCCTCCACTTT. It specifies CASSLINSPLHF. Full variable domain (remainder filled in from reference TRBV5-6 and TRBJ1-6): DAGVTQSPTHLIKTRGQQVTLRCSPKSGHDTVSWYQQALGQGPQFIFQYYEEEERQRGNFPDRFSGHQFPNYSSELNVNALLLGDSALYLCASSLINSPLHFGNGTRLTVT.

V gene TRBV28 combines with J gene TRBJ2-3; D gene uncertain. Germline-derived CDR1 and CDR2 are MDHEN and SYDVKM. V gave up 10 bases and J gave up 7 bases, with 3 bases separating them. The CDR3 consists of 8 residues. Written as DNA, the CDR3 is TGTGCCATCCATACGCAGTATTTT. Its protein product is CAIHTQYF.

The V call is TRBV5-6, the J call TRBJ2-7; 9 bases agree with TRBD1. With V trimmed by 0 bases and J by 4 bases, 5 bases remained unmatched. Germline V lookup: CDR1 SGHDT, CDR2 YYEEEE. CDR3 length: 15 amino acids. The CDR3 spells CASSLGTGVAYEQYF. CDR3 sequence (DNA): TGTGCCAGCAGCTTGGGGACAGGGGTCGCTTACGAGCAGTACTTC.

This sequence joins TRBV19 and TRBJ2-2; either TRBD1 or TRBD2 may fit D (5 bases each). Per the germline V gene, CDR1 is LNHDA and CDR2 is SQIVND (reference sequence). This CDR3 region has 14 residues. V was clipped by 7 bases and J by 4 bases, with 13 bases between them. The CDR3: CASTPGPGTGELFF. The DNA of the CDR3 is TGTGCCAGTACCCCGGGGCCTGGCACCGGGGAGCTGTTTTTT.

With respect to this clone: Other DNA variants within this sample encode the same CDR3. The CDR3 nucleotides read TGTGCCAGCAGCTTAGGCCTAGCCCCCTACGAGCAGTACTTC. It encodes CASSLGLAPYEQYF. The chain joins TRBV13 to TRBJ2-7; the D gene is possibly TRBD2 (5 bases). CDR3 length equals 14 residues. Trimming took 0 bases from V and 2 from J, leaving 8 bases between them. Germline-derived CDR1 and CDR2 are PRHDT and FYEKMQ (reference sequence).

This chain connects TRBV6-6 to TRBJ2-7; 10 bases fit TRBD1. The J segment lost 5 bases and the V segment lost 6 bases, leaving 13 bases of the junction unmatched. Germline V CDR1 and CDR2: MNHNY, SVGAGI (reference sequence). This CDR3 spans 16 amino acids. For the CDR3, the DNA is TGTGCCAGCAGCCACGGGACAGGGGCCAGGAAGGACGAGCAGTACTTC. It translates to CASSHGTGARKDEQYF.

This clone showed up just once. The J gene is TRBJ1-6, the V gene TRBV30; unclear D gene. The V gene's germline CDR1 is GTSNPN and CDR2 SVGIG (reference sequence). Trimming took 4 bases from V and 9 from J, leaving 22 bases between them. This CDR3 region has 16 residues. The CDR3 bases are TGTGCCTGGACCTGGCCCCAGGCGGCCCTTGGTTCACCCCTCCACTTT. Translated, it gives CAWTWPQAALGSPLHF.

This rearrangement joins TRBV10-2 to TRBJ1-5, with 9 bases identical to TRBD1. The length of the CDR3 is 13 residues. The germline V gene encodes CDR1 WSHSY and CDR2 SAAADI. The trim removed 7 bases at V and 7 bases at J, leaving 5 bases unmatched. The CDR3 nucleotides are TGCGCCAGCAAACAGGGGGCTGGACAGCCCCAGCATTTT. Its translation: CASKQGAGQPQHF.

This sequence joins TRBV4-1 and TRBJ2-7; the D call may be TRBD1 or TRBD2 (5 bases each). Germline lookup yields CDR1 MGHRA and CDR2 YSYEKL. The CDR3 is 12 residues long. Trimming took off 8 bases at V and 6 bases at J, with 14 bases between the two ends. CDR3 amino acids: CASVGPGREQYF. CDR3 coding DNA: TGCGCCAGCGTCGGACCGGGGCGCGAGCAGTACTTC.

The chain joins TRBV29-1 to TRBJ2-1; D is perhaps TRBD1 or TRBD2 (6 bases each). The germline V gene encodes CDR1 SQVTM and CDR2 ANQGSEA. Trimming pared 6 bases from V and 9 bases from J, leaving 15 bases between. The CDR3 has 12 residues. In DNA, the CDR3 is TGCAGCGTCGGGGGCGACGCCGCTGAGCAGTTCTTC. Amino acids: CSVGGDAAEQFF.

This clone was recorded only once. The chain links TRBV4-1 to TRBJ1-1; no reliable D call. Trimming took 0 bases from V and 1 from J, leaving 21 bases between them. CDR1 and CDR2 from the germline V gene are MGHRA and YSYEKL. CDR3 length equals 19 residues. The CDR3 spells CASSQETPAGYSGNTEAFF. CDR3 bases: TGCGCCAGCAGCCAAGAGACCCCCGCGGGCTACAGTGGGAACACTGAAGCTTTCTTT.